This TCR beta chain comes out of a study of cytomegalovirus exposure and HLA in healthy donors. It was with 60 Vbeta and 13 Jbeta primers that the PCR ran. The protocol was immunoSEQ multiplex PCR, while the TCRdb copy is restricted to in-frame clones and leaves out a portion. The sample includes some 150,000 clones, under 80% of them seen just once. About this clone itself: Its specificity is unknown.

Findings and caveats of the study: The authors assumed roughly uniform sequencing depth across donors for presence/absence analyses. Later analysis indicated greater clonal expansion among HLA-associated TCR beta chains than among equally common other chains. Sequence variants that were highly shared formed a cluster that was likely a sequencing artifact.

The CDR3 runs 15 residues. Germline V gives CDR1 GTSNPN, CDR2 SVGIG (reference sequence). V was trimmed by 0 bases and J by 6 bases, leaving 18 bases between them. This chain connects TRBV30 to TRBJ2-7, with D maybe TRBD1 (5 bases). Sequenced sample: PBMCs. This sequence was found in a man aged 35-49 years in good health and CMV-seronegative. DNA for the CDR3: TGTGCCTGGAGTGTCGGCCTAGGGGCTGGGTCCGAGCAGTACTTC. It is translated as CAWSVGLGAGSEQYF.